Presented here are 18 T cell receptor beta chains from one specimen sequenced in a study of blood T cell repertoires in COVID-19. The protocol was immunoSEQ multiplex PCR, while the TCRdb copy is restricted to in-frame clones and leaves out a portion. Here the sample spans 40,000 or so clones, about 90% being singletons. What was sequenced was peripheral blood. These receptors all come from a human donor in a cohort sampled during active COVID-19.

V and J are TRBV30 and TRBJ1-2; a possible D gene is TRBD1 (5 bases). The CDR3 runs to 13 residues. V was pared by 7 bases and J by 4 bases, with 16 bases between. Germline CDR1 GTSNPN, CDR2 SVGIG (reference sequence). The CDR3 DNA follows: TGTGCCTTAATTAGATCGGGGGGCTATGGCTACACCTTC. As protein: CALIRSGGYGYTF.

The chain uses TRBV30 and TRBJ2-7; TRBD1 agrees at 11 bases. V trimming: 3 bases; J trimming: 6 bases; junction bases outside the gene matches: 4. Per the germline V gene, CDR1 is GTSNPN and CDR2 is SVGIG (reference sequence). The CDR3 has 13 amino acids. CDR3 region: CAWRAGQGGEQYF. CDR3 DNA sequence: TGTGCCTGGAGGGCGGGACAGGGGGGCGAGCAGTACTTC.

The J gene is TRBJ1-5, the V gene TRBV12-3 or TRBV12-4, with D unresolved. The CDR3 extends over 12 amino acids. Trimming took off 6 bases at V and 6 bases at J, with 9 bases between the two ends. CDR3: CASRPEVQPQHF. CDR3 nucleotide sequence: TGTGCCAGCAGGCCCGAGGTTCAGCCCCAGCATTTT.

This chain joins TRBV15 and TRBJ2-1; TRBD2 might be the D (5 bases). The CDR3 has 15 residues. Germline V gene sequence: CDR1 LNHNV, CDR2 YYDKDF (reference sequence). V was pared by 0 bases and J by 9 bases, with 15 bases between. This CDR3 reads CATSRDRTAPSEQFF. For the CDR3, the DNA is TGTGCCACCAGCAGAGACAGGACTGCCCCCTCTGAGCAGTTCTTC.

V and J are TRBV7-2 and TRBJ1-1; a possible D gene is TRBD1 (5 bases). Germline V CDR1 and CDR2: SGHTA, FQGNSA. V lost 7 bases, J lost 0 bases, and 12 bases lay in between. This CDR3 is 14 amino acids long. DNA for the CDR3: TGTGCCAGCACCGTCCGGGGGGTGAACACTGAAGCTTTCTTT. It is translated as CASTVRGVNTEAFF.

The chain links TRBV5-1 to TRBJ2-3, with TRBD1 identical over 8 bases. V dropped 4 bases and J dropped 2; count of bases not matched to a gene: 9. CDR1 and CDR2 from the germline V gene are SGHRS and YFSETQ. This CDR3 has 16 amino acids. The CDR3 coding sequence is TGCGCCAGCAGCGCAGGGACAGGCCAGAACACAGATACGCAGTATTTT. It translates to CASSAGTGQNTDTQYF.

This chain links TRBV5-6 with TRBJ2-1, with TRBD2 identical over 8 bases. Per germline, CDR1 SGHDT and CDR2 YYEEEE. This CDR3 spans 18 amino acids. Losses at the gene ends were 1 base for V and 6 bases for J; bases not matched to a gene: 15. The CDR3 reads CASSLRLAGSAGSNEQFF. CDR3 nucleotide sequence: TGTGCCAGCAGCTTGCGGTTAGCGGGGTCGGCCGGTTCCAATGAGCAGTTCTTC. The whole variable domain, remainder taken from reference TRBV5-6 and TRBJ2-1, is DAGVTQSPTHLIKTRGQQVTLRCSPKSGHDTVSWYQQALGQGPQFIFQYYEEEERQRGNFPDRFSGHQFPNYSSELNVNALLLGDSALYLCASSLRLAGSAGSNEQFFGPGTRLTVL.

The J gene is TRBJ1-5, the V gene TRBV7-2; TRBD1 matches at 8 bases. This CDR3 is 15 amino acids long. Germline CDR1 and CDR2: SGHTA and FQGNSA. V dropped 6 bases and J dropped 6; count of bases not matched to a gene: 10. CDR3: CASSLFQGAAQPQHF. The DNA of the CDR3 is TGTGCCAGCAGTCTTTTCCAGGGGGCGGCTCAGCCCCAGCATTTT.

The chain has TRBV3-1 (or the pseudogene TRBV3-2) and TRBJ1-5, with D uncertain. This CDR3 contains 15 residues. Trimming took 1 base from V and 1 from J, leaving 8 bases between them. Germline lookup yields CDR1 LGHDT and CDR2 YNNKEL (reference sequence). The CDR3 protein is CASSQGLESNQPQHF. CDR3 nucleotide sequence: TGTGCCAGCAGCCAAGGGTTGGAGAGCAATCAGCCCCAGCATTTT.

The chain recombines TRBV18 with TRBJ1-4, with D unclear. CDR1 and CDR2 (germline): KGHSH, LQKENI. The CDR3 totals 14 residues. The V gene lost 3 bases and the J gene lost 5 bases, with 10 bases spanning the gap. The CDR3 DNA follows: TGTGCCAGCTCACCCCTAGAGCGAAATGAAAAACTGTTTTTT. Protein sequence: CASSPLERNEKLFF.

The chain couples TRBV18 to TRBJ2-7; weak D call: TRBD2 (5 bases). Trimming stripped 0 bases from V and 1 base from J, with 10 bases between. The CDR3 loop spans 15 amino acids. Looked up from germline, CDR1 is KGHSH and CDR2 is LQKENI. The CDR3 DNA reads TGTGCCAGCTCACCACCGAACGGGGAATCCTACGAGCAGTACTTC. This codes for CASSPPNGESYEQYF.

The rearrangement joins TRBV6-6 to TRBJ1-4; D is unresolved. Trimming stripped 5 bases from V and 10 bases from J, with 11 bases between. The CDR3 contains 12 residues. Germline lookup yields CDR1 MNHNY and CDR2 SVGAGI (reference sequence). CDR3 sequence reads: CASSTPGGKLFF. DNA for the CDR3: TGTGCCAGCAGTACACCTGGTGGAAAACTGTTTTTT.

CDR3 in DNA: TGTGCCAGCAGTGAAGGAATCCCCACTCATCAGCCCCAGCATTTT. This gives the protein CASSEGIPTHQPQHF. The chain is built from TRBV2 and TRBJ1-5; no firm D call. The germline V and J ends were trimmed by 1 base and 5 bases, with 12 bases remaining between them. This CDR3 has 15 residues. Germline CDR1 SNHLY, CDR2 FYNNEI. The variable domain in full, with the rest retrieved from reference TRBV2 and TRBJ1-5, is EPEVTQTPSHQVTQMGQEVILRCVPISNHLYFYWYRQILGQKVEFLVSFYNNEISEKSEIFDDQFSVERPDGSNFTLKIRSTKLEDSAMYFCASSEGIPTHQPQHFGDGTRLSIL.

The chain uses TRBV9 and TRBJ2-2; 7 bases align to TRBD2. Trimming removed 0 bases from V and 3 bases from J; junction bases left unmatched: 8. CDR3 length: 17 residues. The germline V gene encodes CDR1 SGDLS and CDR2 YYNGEE. The CDR3 sequence is CASSVDGASGYTGELFF. CDR3 nucleotide sequence: TGTGCCAGCAGCGTAGATGGTGCTAGCGGATACACCGGGGAGCTGTTTTTT.

This chain uses TRBV7-8 with TRBJ1-5; D call uncertain. With 1 base removed from V and 2 bases from J, the gap between germline ends came to 12 bases. The CDR3 has 16 residues. The germline V gene has CDR1 SGHVS and CDR2 FQNEAQ. CDR3 loop: CASSLGSRMGNQPQHF. As DNA, the CDR3 is TGTGCCAGCAGCTTAGGCTCTAGAATGGGCAATCAGCCCCAGCATTTT. Variable domain in full (rest from reference TRBV7-8 and TRBJ1-5): GAGVSQSPRYKVAKRGQDVALRCDPISGHVSLFWYQQALGQGPEFLTYFQNEAQLDKSGLPSDRFFAERPEGSVSTLKIQRTQQEDSAVYLCASSLGSRMGNQPQHFGDGTRLSIL.

This chain connects TRBV7-9 to TRBJ1-1; TRBD1 might be the D (6 bases). Trimming left V 2 bases short and J 1 base short, with 14 bases between. Germline-derived CDR1 and CDR2 are SEHNR and FQNEAQ (reference sequence). CDR3 length equals 16 residues. CDR3 DNA sequence: TGTGCCAGCAGCTTACGACTACAGGGTGCGAACACTGAAGCTTTCTTT. It is translated as CASSLRLQGANTEAFF.

The rearrangement links TRBV18 to TRBJ1-4; no definite D call. V lost 1 base and J lost 5, with 8 bases in between. Per germline, CDR1 KGHSH and CDR2 LQKENI. CDR3 length: 14 amino acids. The CDR3 is CASSPQSGNEKLFF. DNA of the CDR3: TGTGCCAGCTCACCACAGTCAGGAAATGAAAAACTGTTTTTT.

The chain carries TRBV27 and TRBJ1-2, with D possibly matching TRBD1 (5 bases). CDR1 and CDR2 (germline): MNHEY, SMNVEV (reference sequence). The CDR3 loop spans 16 amino acids. Trimming left V 3 bases short and J 4 bases short, with 18 bases between. This chain's CDR3 is CASSFGASGGIYGYTF. The CDR3 DNA reads as TGTGCCAGCAGTTTTGGGGCGTCGGGGGGGATCTATGGCTACACCTTC.